These 32 T cell receptor beta chains were sequenced from one sample in a study of OX40 agonist ivuxolimab in advanced cancers. Only in-frame clones appear in the TCRdb table, and some are missing; sequencing was by immunoSEQ multiplex PCR. This sample has tens of thousands of clones, with 80% to 90% found just once. Sequenced material: CD4+ or CD8+ T cells sorted from blood, taken in a trial of the OX40 agonist ivuxolimab. These TCRs come from an adult with an advanced solid tumor such as melanoma, head and neck, liver or kidney cancer.

On this clone: The junction departs from the called germline gene at one end, perhaps through a read error. The chain recombines TRBV5-5 with TRBJ1-2, with D possibly matching TRBD1 (6 bases). Germline assignment: CDR1 SGHKS and CDR2 YYEKEE (reference sequence). This CDR3 spans 19 amino acids. DNA for the CDR3: TGTGCCAGCAGCAAACTAGGGACACCCACCCTACCATCCGGCTATCGCTACACCTTC. It encodes CASSKLGTPTLPSGYRYTF.

The chain combines TRBV25-1 with TRBJ1-2, with D perhaps TRBD1 (6 bases). The germline V gene has CDR1 MGHDK and CDR2 SYGVNS. The length of the CDR3 is 15 residues. The V end was cut by 3 bases, the J end by 5 bases, with 16 bases between. CDR3 in amino acids: CASSDPRGTMYGYTF. CDR3 nucleotides: TGTGCCAGCAGTGATCCTAGGGGGACAATGTATGGCTACACCTTC.

The rearrangement uses TRBV9 and TRBJ1-5, with no clear D. V was clipped by 3 bases and J by 2 bases, with 9 bases between them. The CDR3 has 14 residues. CDR1 and CDR2 from the germline V gene are SGDLS and YYNGEE. The CDR3: CASSAESGNQPQHF. In DNA, the CDR3 is TGTGCCAGCAGCGCCGAGTCCGGCAATCAGCCCCAGCATTTT.

This chain joins TRBV5-1 and TRBJ2-3, with 8 bases aligning to TRBD2. Germline assignment: CDR1 SGHRS and CDR2 YFSETQ. J lost 2 bases, V lost 2 bases, and 7 bases had no gene match. The CDR3 has 16 residues. The CDR3 DNA is TGCGCCAGCAGCTTCGGACTAGCCGGGCCCACAGATACGCAGTATTTT. Translated: CASSFGLAGPTDTQYF.

For the CDR3, the DNA is TGTGCCAGCTCACCATTGGCCATTCCTAGCACAGATACGCAGTATTTT. It translates to CASSPLAIPSTDTQYF. The chain couples TRBV18 to TRBJ2-3; no definite D call. The CDR3 is made up of 16 amino acids. CDR1 and CDR2 (germline): KGHSH, LQKENI. V was trimmed by 2 bases and J by 0 bases, leaving 12 bases between them.

This clone is a singleton in its sample. The chain joins TRBV11-2 to TRBJ2-1; tentatively, D is TRBD2 (5 bases). CDR1 and CDR2 from the germline V gene are SGHAT and FQNNGV. The CDR3 covers 13 residues. V lost 1 base to trimming and J lost 4 bases, with 5 bases between them. The DNA of the CDR3 is TGTGCCAGCAGCTTAGCGGGGTACAATGAGCAGTTCTTC. Translation gives CASSLAGYNEQFF.

V usage is TRBV27 and J usage is TRBJ1-4, with D tentatively TRBD1 (6 bases). V dropped 5 bases and J dropped 6 bases, with 19 bases sitting between them. This CDR3 is 16 amino acids long. Germline-derived CDR1 and CDR2 are MNHEY and SMNVEV (reference sequence). CDR3 amino acids: CASSPAGGLGDEKLFF. The CDR3 nucleotides are TGTGCCAGCAGTCCCGCGGGGGGCCTAGGCGATGAAAAACTGTTTTTT.

This chain joins TRBV2 and TRBJ2-3, with D possibly being TRBD1 (6 bases). This CDR3 region has 15 residues. Germline CDR1 SNHLY, CDR2 FYNNEI. V lost 8 bases to trimming and J lost 1 base, with 16 bases between them. DNA of the CDR3: TGTGCCAGCTATACAGGGTACGGGGGCACAGATACGCAGTATTTT. This translates into CASYTGYGGTDTQYF.

V gene TRBV28 combines with J gene TRBJ1-1; D may be TRBD1 (6 bases). Germline assignment: CDR1 MDHEN and CDR2 SYDVKM. The germline V and J ends were trimmed by 8 bases and 5 bases, with 21 bases remaining between them. The CDR3 is 15 residues long. In nucleotides, the CDR3 is TGTGCCAGCCGAGTTATACATACGGGGGCGACTGAAGCTTTCTTT. Protein product: CASRVIHTGATEAFF.

This clone was picked up one time. The gene calls are TRBV11-2 and TRBJ2-3; no clear D. The CDR3 covers 16 residues. V was shortened by 4 bases and J by 2 bases, with 16 bases between the two germline ends. Germline-derived CDR1 and CDR2 are SGHAT and FQNNGV. CDR3 amino acids: CASSYATAGYTDTQYF. The CDR3 DNA reads TGTGCCAGCAGCTATGCGACCGCAGGATACACAGATACGCAGTATTTT. The full variable domain, rest sourced from reference TRBV11-2 and TRBJ2-3, is EAGVAQSPRYKIIEKRQSVAFWCNPISGHATLYWYQQILGQGPKLLIQFQNNGVVDDSQLPKDRFSAERLKGVDSTLKIQPAKLEDSAVYLCASSYATAGYTDTQYFGPGTRLTVL.

The chain joins TRBV28 to TRBJ1-2; D not certain. The V gene lost 8 bases and the J gene lost 1 base, with 2 bases spanning the gap. This CDR3 region has 10 residues. Germline V lookup: CDR1 MDHEN, CDR2 SYDVKM. For the CDR3, the DNA is TGTGCCAGCGGTAACTATGGCTACACCTTC. Amino acids: CASGNYGYTF.

The chain links TRBV19 to TRBJ1-1; TRBD1 matches 9 bases. Germline V gene lookup returns CDR1 LNHDA and CDR2 SQIVND (reference sequence). The CDR3 loop spans 14 amino acids. J was trimmed by 7 bases and V by 4 bases; bases with no gene match: 7. CDR3 in amino acids: CASSKGQGDGEAFF. The CDR3 nucleotides read TGTGCCAGTAGTAAGGGACAGGGAGATGGTGAAGCTTTCTTT.

The J gene is TRBJ2-7, the V gene TRBV7-8; D unresolved. Germline-derived CDR1 and CDR2 are SGHVS and FQNEAQ. The length of the CDR3 is 14 residues. The V end lost 1 base, the J end lost 0 bases, and 7 bases lay between the germline ends. The CDR3 reads CASSLEAASYEQYF. In DNA form, the CDR3 reads TGTGCCAGCAGCTTAGAAGCCGCCTCCTACGAGCAGTACTTC.

The chain combines TRBV5-8 with TRBJ2-5, with TRBD2 identical over 8 bases. The CDR3 is 11 amino acids. The V segment lost 0 bases and the J segment 12 bases; nucleotides outside the gene matches: 1. Germline CDR1 reads SGHTS; CDR2 reads YDEGEE. CDR3 sequence reads: CASSLAGLEYF. CDR3 nucleotide sequence: TGTGCCAGCAGCTTGGCGGGACTAGAGTACTTC.

The V and J genes are TRBV27 and TRBJ2-1, with 13 bases lining up with TRBD2. Germline V gene data show CDR1 as MNHEY and CDR2 as SMNVEV (reference sequence). V lost 1 base, J lost 6 bases, and 3 bases stayed unmatched. The CDR3 extends over 16 amino acids. The CDR3 loop reads CASSLWGLAGPNEQFF. CDR3 DNA: TGTGCCAGCAGTTTATGGGGACTAGCGGGACCCAATGAGCAGTTCTTC.

V is TRBV5-1 and J is TRBJ1-2; no definite D call. Trimming shortened V by 1 base and J by 4 bases, and 14 bases separated the two germline ends. CDR1 SGHRS and CDR2 YFSETQ come from the germline V gene. There are 15 residues in the CDR3. The CDR3: CASSLRGRNGYGYTF. CDR3 nucleotide sequence: TGCGCCAGCAGCTTGAGAGGGAGGAATGGCTATGGCTACACCTTC. The complete variable domain, with remaining parts taken from reference TRBV5-1 and TRBJ1-2, reads KAGVTQTPRYLIKTRGQQVTLSCSPISGHRSVSWYQQTPGQGLQFLFEYFSETQRNKGNFPGRFSGRQFSNSRSEMNVSTLELGDSALYLCASSLRGRNGYGYTFGSGTRLTVV.

The chain uses TRBV27 and TRBJ2-2; tentatively, D is TRBD1 (5 bases). The V gene lost 6 bases and the J gene lost 4 bases, with 15 bases spanning the gap. CDR1 MNHEY and CDR2 SMNVEV come from the germline V gene (reference sequence). The CDR3 length is 15 residues. The CDR3, as DNA: TGTGCCAGCAGCCTCCTGGGGCAATCCACCGGGGAGCTGTTTTTT. Amino acids: CASSLLGQSTGELFF.

This clone was detected once. The CDR3 region has the DNA TGTGCCAGCTCACCACGGCAGTCCTACGAGCAGTACTTC. It codes for CASSPRQSYEQYF. The chain uses TRBV18 and TRBJ2-7; D not resolved. Germline CDR1 reads KGHSH; CDR2 reads LQKENI. The length of the CDR3 is 13 residues. V was shortened by 1 base and J by 1 base, with 5 bases between the two germline ends.

CDR3 bases: TGTGCTAGTGGTTTGAGCCGGGACAGGGGGAAGAAAGACACCGGGGAGCTGTTTTTT. It translates to CASGLSRDRGKKDTGELFF. The rearrangement links TRBV12-5 to TRBJ2-2; 11 bases match TRBD1. J lost 3 bases, V lost 2 bases, and 11 bases had no gene match. The CDR3 covers 19 residues. Germline CDR1 is LGHNT and CDR2 is FRNRAP.

The chain joins TRBV28 to TRBJ2-7, with 10 bases lining up with TRBD2. V shed 3 bases, J shed 0 bases, and the junction held 2 bases outside the gene matches. The CDR3 sequence is 15 residues long. Per the germline V gene, CDR1 is MDHEN and CDR2 is SYDVKM. The CDR3 is CASSFASGSSYEQYF. CDR3 DNA: TGTGCCAGCAGTTTCGCTAGCGGGAGCTCCTACGAGCAGTACTTC. Together with reference TRBV28 and TRBJ2-7, the CDR3 gives the full variable domain: DVKVTQSSRYLVKRTGEKVFLECVQDMDHENMFWYRQDPGLGLRLIYFSYDVKMKEKGDIPEGYSVSREKKERFSLILESASTNQTSMYLCASSFASGSSYEQYFGPGTRLTVT.

The chain employs TRBV18 and TRBJ1-2; D may be TRBD1 (5 bases). This CDR3 is built from 15 residues. The germline V and J ends were trimmed by 2 bases and 4 bases, with 14 bases remaining between them. Germline CDR1 is KGHSH and CDR2 is LQKENI. The CDR3, as DNA: TGTGCCAGCTCACCAGCGGCCAGGGAAGTCTATGGCTACACCTTC. It encodes CASSPAAREVYGYTF.

The V and J genes are TRBV6-5 and TRBJ1-3; maybe TRBD1 (6 bases). This CDR3 has 14 residues. CDR1 is MNHEY, CDR2 SVGAGI, per germline. Trimming cost V 5 bases and J 0 bases, with 8 bases left between them. The CDR3 bases are TGTGCCAGCAGTACAGGGAGCTCTGGAAACACCATATATTTT. Its protein product is CASSTGSSGNTIYF.

The V gene is TRBV6-1, the J gene TRBJ2-1; 13 nucleotides line up with TRBD2. Germline assignment: CDR1 MNHNS and CDR2 SASEGT. V was clipped by 2 bases and J by 4 bases; unmatched bases: 14. This CDR3 has 20 residues. CDR3 amino acids: CASSERGQGRTSGRYNEQFF. In DNA form, the CDR3 reads TGTGCCAGCAGTGAAAGAGGGCAGGGGCGGACTAGCGGGAGATACAATGAGCAGTTCTTC.

The chain combines TRBV7-3 with TRBJ2-5, with TRBD1 as a possible D gene (6 bases). The germline V gene has CDR1 SGHTA and CDR2 FQGTGA. The CDR3 has 15 residues. Trimming removed 5 bases at V and 2 bases at J, with 15 bases between. The CDR3 here is CASSTGQSLQETQYF. In DNA form, the CDR3 reads TGTGCCAGCAGCACTGGACAGTCCCTGCAAGAGACCCAGTACTTC.

This clone was observed a single time. The rearrangement links TRBV5-1 to TRBJ2-7, with 14 bases identical to TRBD2. The CDR3 consists of 20 residues. Trimming took 4 bases from V and 4 from J; bases not matched to a gene: 19. From germline, CDR1 is SGHRS and CDR2 YFSETQ. The CDR3 DNA reads as TGCGCCAGCAGCCAAGTTTACGGGACTAGCGGGAGAGTTGGGTCGTACGAGCAGTACTTC. Translating gives CASSQVYGTSGRVGSYEQYF.

The genes are TRBV4-1 and TRBJ1-2; D gene uncertain. The germline CDR1 and CDR2 sequences are MGHRA and YSYEKL. Deletions cut 0 bases from V and 2 bases from J, with 10 bases between. This CDR3 has 15 residues. The CDR3 here is CASSQEDGENYGYTF. The CDR3, as DNA: TGCGCCAGCAGCCAAGAGGACGGGGAAAACTATGGCTACACCTTC.

The chain is built from TRBV18 and TRBJ2-7; TRBD1 agrees at 7 bases. There are 13 residues in the CDR3. From germline, CDR1 is KGHSH and CDR2 LQKENI. V trimming: 2 bases; J trimming: 6 bases; junction bases outside the gene matches: 4. The DNA for the CDR3 is TGTGCCAGCTCACCAGGGACAGAAGGCGAGCAGTACTTC. This codes for CASSPGTEGEQYF.

The chain has TRBV19 and TRBJ2-3; a weak D match, TRBD2 (6 bases). The germline gives CDR1 LNHDA, CDR2 SQIVND (reference sequence). The CDR3 totals 13 residues. V was cut by 8 bases and J by 1 base, with 10 bases left in between. CDR3 protein: CASSGLRTDTQYF. The CDR3 nucleotides are TGTGCCAGTTCGGGACTCCGCACAGATACGCAGTATTTT.

This chain connects TRBV6-5 to TRBJ1-2, with D maybe TRBD1 (6 bases). Trimming shortened V by 5 bases and J by 3 bases, and 7 bases separated the two germline ends. Germline V gives CDR1 MNHEY, CDR2 SVGAGI. The CDR3 runs 12 residues. The CDR3 reads CASSQGHYGYTF. Here the CDR3 DNA reads TGTGCCAGCAGTCAGGGGCACTATGGCTACACCTTC.

This clone has only one observation. The CDR3 DNA sequence: TGCAGCGTTGACGGGTCGGGAGCTAATTCCGGGGAGCTGTTTTTT. Translated, it gives CSVDGSGANSGELFF. V is TRBV29-1 and J is TRBJ2-2; D perhaps matches TRBD2 (6 bases). Trimming removed 3 bases from V and 6 bases from J, with 17 bases in between. The CDR3 is 15 residues long. Germline assignment: CDR1 SQVTM and CDR2 ANQGSEA.

The chain carries TRBV4-1 and TRBJ1-5; maybe TRBD1 (5 bases). The CDR3 contains 15 residues. The V gene's germline CDR1 is MGHRA and CDR2 YSYEKL. V was clipped by 0 bases and J by 6 bases, with 12 bases between them. The CDR3 reads CASSQDHGGGQPQHF. The CDR3 DNA sequence: TGCGCCAGCAGCCAAGATCATGGGGGAGGTCAGCCCCAGCATTTT.

The V call is TRBV28, the J call TRBJ2-7; D not resolved. CDR3 size: 13 residues. From germline, CDR1 is MDHEN and CDR2 SYDVKM. V was pared by 3 bases and J by 2 bases, with 8 bases between. The CDR3 spells CASSFSSAYEQYF. The CDR3 coding sequence is TGTGCCAGCAGTTTCAGCAGTGCCTACGAGCAGTACTTC.